Included here is one T cell receptor beta chain sequence, with context. Its target is not known. Treatment given: roughly 18 received Ad26.COV2.S at low or high dose, single or two shots; five or six received placebo; per-sample allocation not given. Day 63 after the first vaccine or placebo injection was the time point for sampling. An 18-55-year-old adult in Boston served as donor. CDR1 is MNHEY and CDR2 is SVGEGT in the germline V gene. The CDR3 has 14 residues. V lost 6 bases, J lost 8 bases, and 16 bases lay in between. The sample comes from a study of Ad26.COV2.S vaccination and SARS-CoV-2 variants. Study-level information: Donor participated within the Ad26.COV2.S arm of the COV1001 trial.

Findings and limits, study-wide: Breadth measured for non-spike TCRs was similar across vaccine and placebo recipients.

Profiling relied on immunoSEQ multiplex PCR, and the TCRdb table lists in-frame clones only, not all of them. This sample has 350,000 to 500,000 clones; 90% occur once, and the top ten carry about 4.1%. The source of this sequence is a person aged 18 to 59 who received the Ad26.COV2.S COVID-19 vaccine or a placebo. The chain uses TRBV6-2 or TRBV6-3 and TRBJ1-4; no clear D gene. Sequences were derived from peripheral blood, sampled in a trial of Ad26.COV2.S vaccine versus placebo. As DNA, the CDR3 is TGTGCCAGCAGCCCCGGGAGAGGACGGGAAAAACTGTTTTTT. Translated: CASSPGRGREKLFF.